The entry below gives a single T cell receptor beta chain sequence along with its context. Per the original data handling: Reference gene primers were amplified, and this amplification served to estimate nucleated cell counts. Produced via immunoSEQ multiplex PCR; TCRdb's table is partial and in-frame only. The V and J calls and clone size are taken from that table; D and trimming were inferred from the DNA. The sample yields approximately 230,000 clones, about 85% seen once. J lost 4 bases, V lost 4 bases, and 6 bases had no gene match. Germline V lookup: CDR1 MNHEY, CDR2 SVGEGT. The CDR3 sequence is 15 residues long. This entry belongs to a study of blood T cell repertoires in COVID-19. Study in general: COVID-19 samples from acute and convalescent phases originated in the United States, Italy and Spain.

The TCR originated in a man aged 25 to 40 with active or convalescent COVID-19. Sequenced input: peripheral blood. The chain combines TRBV6-2 or TRBV6-3 with TRBJ2-7; TRBD1 matches 11 bases. The chain's CDR3 is CASSSTGTGGYEQYF. The CDR3 region has the DNA TGTGCCAGCAGTTCCACCGGGACAGGGGGGTACGAGCAGTACTTC.